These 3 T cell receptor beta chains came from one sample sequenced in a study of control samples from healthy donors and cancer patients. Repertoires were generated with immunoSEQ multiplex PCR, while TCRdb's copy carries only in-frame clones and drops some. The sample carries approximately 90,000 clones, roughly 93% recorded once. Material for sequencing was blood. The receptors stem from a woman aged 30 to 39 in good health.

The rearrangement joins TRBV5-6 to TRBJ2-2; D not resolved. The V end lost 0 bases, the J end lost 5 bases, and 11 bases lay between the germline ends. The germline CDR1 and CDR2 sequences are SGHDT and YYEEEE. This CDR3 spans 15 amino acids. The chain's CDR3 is CASSLGLGYTGELFF. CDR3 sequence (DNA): TGTGCCAGCAGCTTGGGACTGGGATATACCGGGGAGCTGTTTTTT.

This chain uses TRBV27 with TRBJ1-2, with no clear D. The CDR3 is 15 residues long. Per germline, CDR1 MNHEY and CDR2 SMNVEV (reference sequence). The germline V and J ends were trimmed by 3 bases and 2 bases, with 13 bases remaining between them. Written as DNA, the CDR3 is TGTGCCAGCAGTTTTTATCCAGCTATAAACTATGGCTACACCTTC. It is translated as CASSFYPAINYGYTF.

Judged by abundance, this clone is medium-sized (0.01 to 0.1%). The CDR3 spells CASSAAGDEHQELFF. CDR3 sequence (DNA): TGTGCCAGCAGTGCAGCGGGTGATGAACACCAGGAGCTGTTTTTT. The chain combines TRBV6-4 with TRBJ2-2; D possibly corresponds to TRBD2 (6 bases). Germline V gene sequence: CDR1 MRHNA, CDR2 SNTAGT. CDR3 size: 15 residues. The V end was cut by 4 bases, the J end by 10 bases, with 19 bases between.